The 5 T cell receptor beta chains listed next were all sequenced from one sample in a study of T-cell memory formation after mild COVID-19. TCRdb re-called the 5' RACE reads with MiXCR, one entry per CDR3 protein. Of approximately 180,000 distinct CDR3 sequences in the sample, 16% were seen once. The material sequenced was PBMCs or a T cell subset sorted from them (not recorded which). These receptors were taken from an adult woman who had mild COVID-19 (a few samples of this study predate the infection). Cell type and time point are not known.

This clonotype was observed at least ten times. The V gene is TRBV5-1, the J gene TRBJ2-6; no clear D gene. V was pared by 5 bases and J by 3 bases, with 12 bases between. The CDR3 runs 15 residues. Germline loops: CDR1 SGHRS, CDR2 YFSETQ. The CDR3 is CASRLQWDGANVLTF. CDR3 sequence (DNA): TGCGCCAGCAGATTGCAGTGGGATGGGGCCAACGTCCTGACTTTC.

This chain links TRBV7-2 with TRBJ1-4; D uncertain. The CDR3 length is 13 residues. V was clipped by 1 base and J by 11 bases, with 11 bases between them. Germline V gene sequence: CDR1 SGHTA, CDR2 FQGNSA. CDR3 DNA: TGTGCCAGCAGCTTAGTGACGGTATCGAAACTGTTTTTT. It yields the protein CASSLVTVSKLFF.

This clonotype was seen only a few times. The chain combines TRBV20-1 with TRBJ1-6; TRBD1 matches at 10 bases. This CDR3 contains 15 residues. V shed 4 bases and J 10 bases; nucleotides not matched to a gene: 10. The germline gives CDR1 DFQATT, CDR2 SNEGSKA (reference sequence). The CDR3 nucleotides are TGCAGTGCTACGATCCCGGGACAGGGGAACTCACCCCTCCACTTT. It codes for CSATIPGQGNSPLHF.

This clonotype turned up a few times. The chain is built from TRBV20-1 and TRBJ2-1, with 12 nucleotides matching TRBD2. There are 18 residues in the CDR3. Germline CDR1 reads DFQATT; CDR2 reads SNEGSKA (reference sequence). V shed 6 bases, J shed 3 bases, and the junction held 15 bases outside the gene matches. CDR3 amino acids: CSAIALKTSGGLYNEQFF. The DNA of the CDR3 is TGCAGTGCCATAGCCCTCAAGACTAGCGGGGGACTCTACAATGAGCAGTTCTTC.

The gene calls are TRBV4-3 and TRBJ2-7; D gene ambiguous. CDR3 size: 17 residues. Trimming stripped 0 bases from V and 5 bases from J, with 20 bases between. The germline V gene has CDR1 LGHNA and CDR2 YSLEER. The CDR3 loop is CASSQDPWPVGINEQYF. CDR3 in DNA: TGCGCCAGCAGCCAAGATCCCTGGCCGGTGGGTATCAACGAGCAGTACTTC.